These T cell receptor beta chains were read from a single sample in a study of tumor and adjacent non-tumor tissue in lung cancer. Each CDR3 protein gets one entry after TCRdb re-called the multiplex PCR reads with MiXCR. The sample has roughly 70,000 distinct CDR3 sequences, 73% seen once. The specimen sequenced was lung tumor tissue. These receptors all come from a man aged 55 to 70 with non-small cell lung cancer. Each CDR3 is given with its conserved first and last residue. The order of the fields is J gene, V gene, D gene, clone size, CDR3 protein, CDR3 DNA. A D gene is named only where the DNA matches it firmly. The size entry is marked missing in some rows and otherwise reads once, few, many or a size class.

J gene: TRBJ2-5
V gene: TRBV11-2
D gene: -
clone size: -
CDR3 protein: CASSLREQETKYF
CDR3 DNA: TGTGCCAGCAGCTTAAGGGAGCAAGAGACCAAGTACTTC

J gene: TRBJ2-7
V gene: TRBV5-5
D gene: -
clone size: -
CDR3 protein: CVSSMAAGGEQYF
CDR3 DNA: TGTGTCAGCAGCATGGCCGCAGGAGGCGAGCAGTACTTC

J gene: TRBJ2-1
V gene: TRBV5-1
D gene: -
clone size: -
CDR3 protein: CASRDGTGSYNEQFF
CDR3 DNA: TGCGCCAGCAGGGACGGGACTGGCAGTTACAATGAGCAGTTCTTC

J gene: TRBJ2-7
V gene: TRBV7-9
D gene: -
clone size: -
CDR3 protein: CTSSLGTHEHYEQYF
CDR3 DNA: TGTACCAGCAGCTTAGGGACACATGAACACTACGAGCAGTACTTC

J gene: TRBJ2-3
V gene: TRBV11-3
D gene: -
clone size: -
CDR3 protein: CARSSGLADSTDTQCF
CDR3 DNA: TGTGCCAGGAGCTCCGGGTTAGCAGATAGCACAGATACGCAGTGTTTT

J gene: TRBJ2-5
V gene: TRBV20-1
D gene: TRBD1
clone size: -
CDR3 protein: CSVRTGTGVFGTLYF
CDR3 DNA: TGCAGTGTTAGGACCGGGACAGGGGTTTTTGGGACCCTGTACTTC

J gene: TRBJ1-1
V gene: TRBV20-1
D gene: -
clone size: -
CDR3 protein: CSAESRRNEAFF
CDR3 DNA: TGCAGTGCAGAGTCGAGGCGGAATGAAGCTTTCTTT

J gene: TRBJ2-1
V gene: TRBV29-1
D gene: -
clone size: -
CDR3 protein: CSIEEPLGNEQFF
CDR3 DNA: TGCAGCATTGAAGAGCCCCTAGGGAATGAGCAGTTCTTC

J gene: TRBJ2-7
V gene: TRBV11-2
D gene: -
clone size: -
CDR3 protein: CASSLERGSSYEQYF
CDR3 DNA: TGTGCCAGCAGCCTAGAGAGGGGGAGCTCCTACGAGCAGTACTTC

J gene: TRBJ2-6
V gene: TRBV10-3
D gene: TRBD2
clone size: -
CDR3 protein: CAISGHEISGRNSGANVLTF
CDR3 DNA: TGTGCCATCAGTGGACATGAGATTAGCGGGAGGAACTCTGGGGCCAACGTCCTGACTTTC

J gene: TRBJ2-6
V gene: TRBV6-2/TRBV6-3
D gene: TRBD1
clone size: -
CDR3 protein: CASNYLRTGGFFSGVNVLTF
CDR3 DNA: TGTGCCAGCAATTACTTAAGGACAGGGGGCTTTTTCTCTGGGGTCAACGTCCTGACTTTC

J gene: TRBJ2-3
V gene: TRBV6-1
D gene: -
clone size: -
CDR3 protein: CASGIQAGGTDTQYF
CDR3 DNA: TGTGCCAGCGGGATACAGGCAGGGGGCACAGATACGCAGTATTTT

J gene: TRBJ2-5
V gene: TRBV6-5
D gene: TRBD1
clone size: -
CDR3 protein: CALSYTGGGGETQYF
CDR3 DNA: TGTGCCCTCAGTTATACAGGGGGTGGGGGAGAGACCCAGTACTTT

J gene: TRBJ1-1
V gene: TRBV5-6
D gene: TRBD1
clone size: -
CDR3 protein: CARSWARDRDPLRIF
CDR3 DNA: TGTGCCCGCAGCTGGGCGCGAGACAGGGACCCCCTCCGAATCTTT

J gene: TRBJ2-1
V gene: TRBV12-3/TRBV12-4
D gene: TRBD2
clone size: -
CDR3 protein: CASASSGSGSYNEQFF
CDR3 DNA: TGTGCCAGCGCCTCCAGCGGGAGTGGCTCCTACAATGAGCAATTCTTC

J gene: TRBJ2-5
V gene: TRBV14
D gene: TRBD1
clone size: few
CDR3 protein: CASSQGTGATETQYF
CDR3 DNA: TGTGCCAGCAGCCAAGGAACAGGGGCGACGGAGACCCAGTACTTC

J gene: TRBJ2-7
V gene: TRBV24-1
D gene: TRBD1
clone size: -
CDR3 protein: CATSDPGQGYEQYF
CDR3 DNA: TGTGCTACCAGTGACCCGGGACAGGGCTACGAGCAGTACTTC

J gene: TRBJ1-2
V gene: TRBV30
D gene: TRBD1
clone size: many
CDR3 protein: CAWSVLAGGGGYTF
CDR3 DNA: TGTGCCTGGAGTGTATTGGCAGGGGGTGGTGGCTACACCTTC

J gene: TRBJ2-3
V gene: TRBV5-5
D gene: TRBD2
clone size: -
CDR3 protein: CASSSAGLAGGSGTADTQYF
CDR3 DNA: TGTGCCAGCAGCTCAGCGGGACTAGCGGGTGGAAGTGGTACCGCAGATACGCAGTATTTT

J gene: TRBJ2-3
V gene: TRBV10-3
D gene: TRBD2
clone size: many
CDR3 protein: CAISEMGTSGRSSTQYF
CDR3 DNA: TGTGCCATCAGTGAGATGGGGACTAGCGGGAGGTCGAGTACGCAGTATTTT

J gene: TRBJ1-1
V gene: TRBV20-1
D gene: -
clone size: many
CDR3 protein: CSARGGGEAFF
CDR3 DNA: TGCAGTGCTAGAGGGGGAGGGGAAGCTTTCTTT

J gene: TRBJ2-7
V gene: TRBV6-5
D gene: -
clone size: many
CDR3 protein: CASSYRDGSYEQYF
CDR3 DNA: TGTGCCAGCAGTTACCGGGACGGCTCCTACGAGCAGTACTTC

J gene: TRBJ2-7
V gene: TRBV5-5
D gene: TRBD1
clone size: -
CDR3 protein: CTSSLRTGWTYEQYF
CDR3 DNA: TGTACCAGCAGCTTGAGGACAGGGTGGACCTACGAGCAGTACTTC

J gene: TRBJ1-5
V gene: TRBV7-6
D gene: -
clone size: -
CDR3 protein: CASSSNNQPQHF
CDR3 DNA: TGTGCCAGCAGTTCTAACAATCAGCCCCAGCATTTT

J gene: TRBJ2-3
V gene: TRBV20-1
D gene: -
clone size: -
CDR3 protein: CSARGRMDTHYF
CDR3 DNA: TGCAGTGCTAGAGGACGGATGGATACGCACTATTTT

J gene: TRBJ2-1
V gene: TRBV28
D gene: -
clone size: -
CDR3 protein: CASSFLLARNEQFF
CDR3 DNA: TGTGCCAGCAGTTTCTTGTTGGCTCGCAATGAGCAGTTCTTC

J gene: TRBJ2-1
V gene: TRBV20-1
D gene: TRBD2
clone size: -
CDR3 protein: CSVRGQLAGGPGFDQFF
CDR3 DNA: TGCAGTGTTAGAGGCCAACTAGCGGGAGGGCCCGGATTTGACCAGTTCTTC

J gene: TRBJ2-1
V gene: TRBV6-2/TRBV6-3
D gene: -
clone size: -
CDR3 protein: CGSSYSGGGSVQFF
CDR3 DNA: TGTGGCAGCAGTTACTCCGGTGGGGGGAGTGTGCAGTTCTTC

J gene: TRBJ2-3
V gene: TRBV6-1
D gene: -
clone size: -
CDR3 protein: CGGSVSGGSTDTQYF
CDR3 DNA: TGTGGCGGCAGTGTAAGCGGAGGAAGCACAGATACGCAGTATTTT

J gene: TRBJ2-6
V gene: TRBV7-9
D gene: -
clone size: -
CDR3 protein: CASSLGLNGAFSGVNVLTF
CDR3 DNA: TGTGCCAGCAGCTTAGGTTTGAACGGGGCCTTCTCTGGGGTCAACGTCCTGACTTTC

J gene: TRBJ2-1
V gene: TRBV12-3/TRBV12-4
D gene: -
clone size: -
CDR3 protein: CASSLGYNEQFF
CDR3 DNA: TGTGCCAGCAGTTTAGGCTACAACGAGCAGTTCTTC

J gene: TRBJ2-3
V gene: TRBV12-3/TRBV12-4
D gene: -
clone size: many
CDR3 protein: CASSLSGGTDTQYF
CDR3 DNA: TGTGCCAGCAGTTTAAGCGGAGGCACAGATACGCAGTATTTT

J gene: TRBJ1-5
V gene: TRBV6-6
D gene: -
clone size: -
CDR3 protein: CASSYGVDKKQHF
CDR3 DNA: TGTGCAAGCAGTTACGGTGTAGATAAGAAACAGCATTTT

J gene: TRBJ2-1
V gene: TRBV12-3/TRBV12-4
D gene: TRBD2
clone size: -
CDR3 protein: CASSPGLASDEQFF
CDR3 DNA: TGTGCCAGCAGTCCAGGACTAGCGAGTGATGAACAGTTCTTC

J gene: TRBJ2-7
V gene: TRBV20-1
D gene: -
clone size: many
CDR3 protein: CSARGTLSGYEQYF
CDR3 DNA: TGCAGTGCTAGGGGGACTTTGTCCGGCTACGAGCAGTACTTC

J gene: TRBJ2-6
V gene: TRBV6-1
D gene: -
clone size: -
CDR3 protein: CASDGSGTGANLLTF
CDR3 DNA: TGTGCCAGCGACGGGTCAGGGACTGGGGCCAACTTACTGACTTTC

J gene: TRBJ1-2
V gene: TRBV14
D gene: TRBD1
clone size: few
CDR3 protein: CASSQPGQIFFYGYTF
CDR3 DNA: TGTGCCAGCAGCCAACCGGGACAGATTTTCTTCTATGGCTACACCTTC

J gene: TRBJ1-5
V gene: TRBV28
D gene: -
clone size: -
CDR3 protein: CAYSGGRDQPQHF
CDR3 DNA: TGTGCTTACTCTGGGGGACGGGATCAGCCCCAGCATTTT

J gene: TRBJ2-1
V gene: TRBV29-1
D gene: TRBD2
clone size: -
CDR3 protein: CSVDRSGRAKSFF
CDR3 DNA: TGCAGCGTTGACCGTAGCGGGAGGGCTAAATCATTCTTC

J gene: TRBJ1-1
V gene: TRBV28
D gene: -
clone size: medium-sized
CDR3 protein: CASSLPENTEAFF
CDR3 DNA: TGTGCCAGCAGTTTACCGGAGAACACTGAAGCTTTCTTT

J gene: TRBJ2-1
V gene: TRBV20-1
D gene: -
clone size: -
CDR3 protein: CSALIWRSYNEQFF
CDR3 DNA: TGCAGTGCCCTGATCTGGAGGTCCTACAATGAGCAGTTTTTC

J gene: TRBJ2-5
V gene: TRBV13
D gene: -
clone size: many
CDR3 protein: CASSLGAAGETQYF
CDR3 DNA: TGTGCCAGCAGCTTAGGTGCAGCGGGAGAGACCCAGTACTTC

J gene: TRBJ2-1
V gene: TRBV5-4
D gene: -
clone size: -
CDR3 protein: CTSSLDGRPDYNNEQFF
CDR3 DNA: TGTACCAGCAGCTTGGATGGTCGGCCGGATTATAATAATGAGCAGTTCTTC

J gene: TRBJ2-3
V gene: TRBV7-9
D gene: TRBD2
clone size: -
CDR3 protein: CASNSTSGRADTQYF
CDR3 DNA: TGTGCCAGCAACTCAACGTCAGGGAGGGCAGATACGCAGTACTTT

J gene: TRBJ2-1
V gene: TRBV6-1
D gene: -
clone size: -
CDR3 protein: CTSSATRARGNEQFF
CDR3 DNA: TGTACCAGCAGTGCGACTAGGGCCAGGGGGAATGAGCAGTTCTTC

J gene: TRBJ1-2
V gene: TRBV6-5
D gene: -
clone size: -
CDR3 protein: CASSYSGAGADRYTF
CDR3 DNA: TGTGCCAGCAGTTACTCGGGCGCGGGGGCGGATCGCTACACCTTC